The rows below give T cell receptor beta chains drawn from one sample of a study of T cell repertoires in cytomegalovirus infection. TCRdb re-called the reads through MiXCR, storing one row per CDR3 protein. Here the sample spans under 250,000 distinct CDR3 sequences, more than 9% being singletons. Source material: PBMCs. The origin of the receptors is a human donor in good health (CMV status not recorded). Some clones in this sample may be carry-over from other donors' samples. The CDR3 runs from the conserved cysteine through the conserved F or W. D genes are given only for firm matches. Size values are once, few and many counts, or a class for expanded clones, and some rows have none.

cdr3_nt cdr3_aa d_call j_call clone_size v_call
TGTGCCTGGAGTGTAAATGGACAGACCTATGGCTACACCTTC CAWSVNGQTYGYTF . TRBJ1-2 . TRBV30
TGCGCCAGCAGTGGGGACCTGAACACTGAAGCTTTCTTT CASSGDLNTEAFF . TRBJ1-1 few TRBV5-1
TGCGCCAGCAGCTTCATCAGGGAAGTGAGGGGTCCTTACGAGCAGTACTTC CASSFIREVRGPYEQYF . TRBJ2-7 . TRBV5-1
TGTGCCAGCAGCGCAACGACTCCGGGGGGTACAGATACGCAGTATTTT CASSATTPGGTDTQYF TRBD2 TRBJ2-3 . TRBV2
TGTGCCAGCAGTCGCCTGGGGGTGGGGGACTATGGCTACACCTTC CASSRLGVGDYGYTF . TRBJ1-2 few TRBV28
TGTGCCAGCAGCTTCAGGGGGCCGGATGAAAAACTGTTTTTT CASSFRGPDEKLFF TRBD1 TRBJ1-4 many TRBV7-2
TGTGCCAGCAGTTTGCCCCCCCCGGGACTAGCGGGATATCACGGGGAGCTGTTTTTT CASSLPPPGLAGYHGELFF TRBD2 TRBJ2-2 . TRBV12-3/TRBV12-4
TGTGCCAGCAGTGAGTCCCGCTTGGGGGAGCAGTACTTC CASSESRLGEQYF . TRBJ2-7 many TRBV7-2
TGTGCCAGCAGCTTAATCGGGACTAGTCCCCCAATCAATGAGCAGTTCTTC CASSLIGTSPPINEQFF TRBD2 TRBJ2-1 many TRBV7-3
TGTGCCAGCAGCCACCACACGTACCAAGAGACCCAGTACTTC CASSHHTYQETQYF . TRBJ2-5 . TRBV14
TGTGCCAGCAGTTTACCGGACAGGGCGGGGGAGCAGTACTTC CASSLPDRAGEQYF TRBD1 TRBJ2-7 many TRBV27
TGTGCCAGCAGTTTCCGGGGCAATAACGGGGACGAGCAGTACTTC CASSFRGNNGDEQYF . TRBJ2-7 many TRBV5-5
TGTGCCAGCAGCCCCCTGGGGGTTGGGACTGAAGCTTTCTTT CASSPLGVGTEAFF . TRBJ1-1 many TRBV7-3